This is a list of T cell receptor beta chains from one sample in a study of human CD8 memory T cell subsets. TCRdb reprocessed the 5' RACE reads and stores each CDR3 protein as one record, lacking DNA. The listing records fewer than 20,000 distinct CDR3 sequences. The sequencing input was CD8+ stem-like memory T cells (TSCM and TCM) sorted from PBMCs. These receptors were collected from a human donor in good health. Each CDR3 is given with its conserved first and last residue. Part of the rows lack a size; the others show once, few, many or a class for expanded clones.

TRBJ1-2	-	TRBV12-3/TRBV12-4	CASTSGPTSYGYTF
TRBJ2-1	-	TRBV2	CASSDVGRPYNEQFF
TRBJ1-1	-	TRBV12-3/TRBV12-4	CASSPTGPYTEAFF
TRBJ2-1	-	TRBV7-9	CASSLFRQRYNEQFF
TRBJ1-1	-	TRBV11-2	CASSLVWGTEAFF
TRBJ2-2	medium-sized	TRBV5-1	CASSLTSNTGELFF
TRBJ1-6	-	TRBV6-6	CASSLTGLSPLHF
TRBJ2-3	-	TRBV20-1	CSATGASGYTDTQYF
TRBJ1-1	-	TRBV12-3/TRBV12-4	CASSLGGSGAEAFF
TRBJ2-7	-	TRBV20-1	CSARGRWSSYEQYF
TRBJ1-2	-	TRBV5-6	CASSLEVIGVDGNYGYTF
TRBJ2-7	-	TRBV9	CASSVGTSVYYEQYF
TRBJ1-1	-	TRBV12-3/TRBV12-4	CASSSLRQGYEAFF
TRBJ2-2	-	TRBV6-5	CASSYREAGELFF
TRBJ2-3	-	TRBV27	CASSLSQRDTQYF
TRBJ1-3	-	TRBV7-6	CASSLNQGLAGNTIYF
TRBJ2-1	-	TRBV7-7	CASSRTGGANEQFF
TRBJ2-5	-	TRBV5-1	CASSSGTSGREETQYF
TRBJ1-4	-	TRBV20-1	CSARDLADNEKLFF
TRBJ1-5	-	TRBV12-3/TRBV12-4	CASSIHGSNQPQHF
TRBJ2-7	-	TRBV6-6	CASSYRDGPYEQYF
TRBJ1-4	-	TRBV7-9	CASTSMEFGANEKLFF
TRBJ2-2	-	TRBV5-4	CASSLSGGLSGELFF
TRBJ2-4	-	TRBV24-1	CATSAGGRQTLAKNIQYF
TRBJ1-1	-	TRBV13	CASSARDRGVTEAFF